This T cell receptor (beta chain) was captured in a study of shared clonotypes between healthy human individuals. CD45RO-negative, CCR7-positively selected cells formed the naive CD8 fraction, excluding terminally differentiated effector memory CD45RA+ cells. Measured with immunoSEQ multiplex PCR; TCRdb has only the in-frame clones, and not every one. The repertoire consists of some 2 million clones, with just under 95% occurring once and the leading ten covering about 1.1%. The TCR was taken from a young man in good health. What was sequenced was naive CD8+ T cells sorted from blood.

CDR3 region: CASSTDWANTGELFF. The CDR3 DNA is TGTGCCAGCAGCACGGACTGGGCGAACACCGGGGAGCTGTTTTTT. This chain uses TRBV7-2 with TRBJ2-2, with a tentative D call TRBD2 (5 bases). Per germline, CDR1 SGHTA and CDR2 FQGNSA. This CDR3 contains 15 residues. V was cut by 5 bases and J by 0 bases, with 10 bases left in between.